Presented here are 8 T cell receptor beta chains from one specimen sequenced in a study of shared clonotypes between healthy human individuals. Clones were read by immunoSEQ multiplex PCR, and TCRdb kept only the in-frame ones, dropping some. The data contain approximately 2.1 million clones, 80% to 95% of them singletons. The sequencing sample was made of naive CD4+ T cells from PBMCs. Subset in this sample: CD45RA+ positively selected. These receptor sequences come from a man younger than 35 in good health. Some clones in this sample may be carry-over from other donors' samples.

CDR3 DNA sequence: TGCAGCGTCCCCCCGACAAGGGACAGGGCTACAGATACGCAGTATTTT. Protein product: CSVPPTRDRATDTQYF. The V gene is TRBV29-1, the J gene TRBJ2-3; 9 bases align to TRBD1. Trimming removed 6 bases from V and 3 bases from J; junction bases left unmatched: 13. Germline CDR1 SQVTM, CDR2 ANQGSEA. The CDR3 length is 16 residues.

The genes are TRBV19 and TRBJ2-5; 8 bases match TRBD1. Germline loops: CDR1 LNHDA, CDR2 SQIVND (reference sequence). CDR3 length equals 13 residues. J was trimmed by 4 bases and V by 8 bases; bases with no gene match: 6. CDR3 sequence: CASQGARGETQYF. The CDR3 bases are TGTGCCAGTCAGGGGGCTCGAGGAGAGACCCAGTACTTC.

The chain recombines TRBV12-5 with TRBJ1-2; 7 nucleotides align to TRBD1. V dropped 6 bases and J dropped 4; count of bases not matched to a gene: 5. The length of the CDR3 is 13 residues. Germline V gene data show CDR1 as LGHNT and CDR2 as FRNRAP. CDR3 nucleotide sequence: TGTGCTAGTGGCCGACAGGGACTCTATGGCTACACCTTC. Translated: CASGRQGLYGYTF.

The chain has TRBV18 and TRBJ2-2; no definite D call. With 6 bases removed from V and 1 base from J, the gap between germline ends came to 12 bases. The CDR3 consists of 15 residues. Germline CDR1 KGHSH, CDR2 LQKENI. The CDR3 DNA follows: TGTGCCAGCTCGCTTAATAAGGGGAACACCGGGGAGCTGTTTTTT. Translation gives CASSLNKGNTGELFF.

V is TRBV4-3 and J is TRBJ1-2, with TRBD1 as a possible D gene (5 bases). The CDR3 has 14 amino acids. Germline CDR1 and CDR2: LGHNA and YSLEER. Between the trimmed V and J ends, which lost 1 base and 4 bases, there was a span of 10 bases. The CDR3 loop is CASSQGQSAYGYTF. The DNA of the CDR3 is TGCGCCAGCAGCCAAGGACAGTCCGCCTATGGCTACACCTTC.

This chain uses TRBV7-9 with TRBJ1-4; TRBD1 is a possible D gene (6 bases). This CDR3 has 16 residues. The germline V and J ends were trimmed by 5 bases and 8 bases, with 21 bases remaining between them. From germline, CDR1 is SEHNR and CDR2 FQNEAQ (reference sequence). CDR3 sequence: CASSPTGGGGREKLFF. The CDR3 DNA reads TGTGCCAGCAGCCCCACCGGAGGGGGAGGTCGGGAAAAACTGTTTTTT.

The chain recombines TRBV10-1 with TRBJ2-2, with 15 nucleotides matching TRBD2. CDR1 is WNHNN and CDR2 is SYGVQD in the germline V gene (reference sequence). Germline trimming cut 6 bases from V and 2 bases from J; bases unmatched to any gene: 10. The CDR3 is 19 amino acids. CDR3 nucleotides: TGCGCCAGCAGGACAACCGGGACTAGCGGGGGGAAAAACACCGGGGAGCTGTTTTTT. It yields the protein CASRTTGTSGGKNTGELFF.

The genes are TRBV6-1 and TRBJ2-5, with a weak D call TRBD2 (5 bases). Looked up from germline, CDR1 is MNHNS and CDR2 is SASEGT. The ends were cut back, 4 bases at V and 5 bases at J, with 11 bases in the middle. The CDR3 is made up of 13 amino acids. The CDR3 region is CASSGTRVETQYF. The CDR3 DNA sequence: TGTGCCAGCAGTGGAACTAGGGTCGAGACCCAGTACTTC.